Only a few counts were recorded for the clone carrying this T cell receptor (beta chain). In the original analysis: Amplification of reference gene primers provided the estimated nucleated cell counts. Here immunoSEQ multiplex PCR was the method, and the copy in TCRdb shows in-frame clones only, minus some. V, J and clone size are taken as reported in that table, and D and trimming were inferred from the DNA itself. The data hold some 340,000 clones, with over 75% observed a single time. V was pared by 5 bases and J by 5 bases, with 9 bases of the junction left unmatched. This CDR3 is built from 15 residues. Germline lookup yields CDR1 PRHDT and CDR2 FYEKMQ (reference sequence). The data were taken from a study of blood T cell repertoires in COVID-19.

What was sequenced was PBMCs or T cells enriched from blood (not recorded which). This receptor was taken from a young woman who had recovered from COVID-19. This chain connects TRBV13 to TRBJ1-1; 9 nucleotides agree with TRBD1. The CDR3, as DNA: TGTGCCAGCAGCCGAGGGACAGGGCGGAAGACTGAAGCTTTCTTT. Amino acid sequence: CASSRGTGRKTEAFF.